This TCR beta chain was sequenced during a study of cytomegalovirus exposure and HLA in healthy donors. Findings and limits, study-wide: Sequencing probably produced one cluster of sequence variants that were highly shared. Most TCR sequences were seen very rarely across donors, but some public TCRs occurred in many.

V shed 4 bases and J 7 bases; nucleotides not matched to a gene: 6. This CDR3 is 14 amino acids long. The V gene's germline CDR1 is SEHNR and CDR2 FQNEAQ (reference sequence). PCR was performed using 60 Vbeta and 13 Jbeta primers. Data came from immunoSEQ multiplex PCR; TCRdb stores just in-frame clones and leaves some out. Across roughly 42,000 clones, the top ten clones capture 1% to 1.5% of the sample. Worth noting for this clone: Its target is unknown.

The sample was PBMCs. This TCR was recovered from a man under 40 in good health and CMV-seronegative. The chain links TRBV7-9 to TRBJ2-7, with 11 bases fitting TRBD1. CDR3 loop: CASSSDRGRVEQYF. The CDR3 DNA reads TGTGCCAGCAGCTCGGACAGGGGGCGCGTAGAGCAGTACTTC.